This passage covers 4 T cell receptor beta chains from one sample sequenced in a study of cytomegalovirus exposure and HLA in healthy donors. 60 Vbeta and 13 Jbeta primers were used in PCR. Profiling relied on immunoSEQ multiplex PCR, and the TCRdb table lists in-frame clones only, not all of them. This repertoire shows around 150,000 clones, approximately 62% found once; its top ten account for 1.6%. Sequencing input: PBMCs. These receptors all come from a human donor in good health.

This clone has a single count. J is TRBJ1-1 and V is TRBV15; 8 bases are shared with TRBD1. V was pared by 1 base and J by 4 bases, with 8 bases of the junction left unmatched. CDR1 and CDR2 from the germline V gene are LNHNV and YYDKDF (reference sequence). This CDR3 is built from 16 residues. DNA for the CDR3: TGTGCCACCAGCAGAGTTCTACAGGGGGTGGCCACTGAAGCTTTCTTT. As protein: CATSRVLQGVATEAFF.

This clone has a handful of counts. This chain joins TRBV18 and TRBJ1-1; 8 bases map to TRBD1. This CDR3 contains 15 residues. Germline V gene data show CDR1 as KGHSH and CDR2 as LQKENI. After removal of 2 bases from V and 8 bases from J, the junction contained 10 bases not matched to a gene. The CDR3: CASSPETGAKEEAFF. The CDR3 DNA follows: TGTGCCAGCTCACCAGAGACAGGGGCGAAAGAGGAAGCTTTCTTT.

The gene calls are TRBV28 and TRBJ2-7, with 10 positions matching TRBD2. Germline values: CDR1 MDHEN, CDR2 SYDVKM. The V segment lost 6 bases and the J segment 5 bases; nucleotides outside the gene matches: 16. CDR3 length equals 17 residues. CDR3 loop: CASSHPAGASGSHEQYF. CDR3 sequence (DNA): TGTGCCAGCAGCCACCCGGCGGGGGCTAGCGGGAGCCACGAGCAGTACTTC. The full variable domain, its missing parts supplied by reference TRBV28 and TRBJ2-7, is DVKVTQSSRYLVKRTGEKVFLECVQDMDHENMFWYRQDPGLGLRLIYFSYDVKMKEKGDIPEGYSVSREKKERFSLILESASTNQTSMYLCASSHPAGASGSHEQYFGPGTRLTVT.

The V and J genes are TRBV27 and TRBJ2-7; D unclear. V was cut by 1 base and J by 2 bases, with 9 bases left in between. Germline V CDR1 and CDR2: MNHEY, SMNVEV (reference sequence). CDR3 size: 14 residues. The CDR3 bases are TGTGCCAGCAGTTTATACAGTCAGGCCTACGAGCAGTACTTC. Translated, it gives CASSLYSQAYEQYF.